Given below is one T cell receptor beta chain in context. The target antigen is unknown. Germline V lookup: CDR1 SGHAT, CDR2 FQNNGV. V lost 5 bases, J lost 0 bases, and 20 bases stayed unmatched. This CDR3 spans 20 amino acids. Arm-PCR of CDR3 regions and iRepertoire HTBI primers were the basis on which TCR beta libraries were built. MiXCR, run by TCRdb on the multiplex PCR reads, gives a single entry per CDR3 protein. This sample has about 500,000 distinct CDR3 sequences, with about 11% found just once. The time point was: newly diagnosed GD, antithyroid drugs for less than 3 months. Construction of the TCR library relied on RNA isolated from PBMCs. The data belong to a study of regulatory T cells in long-lasting Graves disease. Findings and limits, study-wide: Persistent disease samples used TRBV28, TRBJ1-2 and TRBJ2-5 preferentially.

These sequences were also reported in another study, on T cells in Graves' hyperthyroidism and ophthalmopathy. That report notes: Graves' hyperthyroidism was deemed stable absent ophthalmopathy progression within 18 months. Most thyroid clonotypes with frequency above 0.001 were detected in blood.

The V and J genes are TRBV11-2 and TRBJ2-7; 9 nucleotides line up with TRBD2. This TCR was recovered from a woman in her thirties with Graves disease. The starting material was peripheral blood mononuclear cells (PBMCs), obtained at new diagnosis, from a patient treated with antithyroid drugs. In nucleotides, the CDR3 is TGTGCCAGCAGCCGCTCGCGAGGGTCCCCTAGCGGGACCTACTCCTACGAGCAGTACTTC. This encodes CASSRSRGSPSGTYSYEQYF. The full variable domain, in which reference TRBV11-2 and TRBJ2-7 provide the parts outside the CDR3, is EAGVAQSPRYKIIEKRQSVAFWCNPISGHATLYWYQQILGQGPKLLIQFQNNGVVDDSQLPKDRFSAERLKGVDSTLKIQPAKLEDSAVYLCASSRSRGSPSGTYSYEQYFGPGTRLTVT.